The 24 T cell receptor beta chains reported below all come from one sample, sequenced in a study of CD8 T cells in Susac syndrome. RNA totalling about 0.45 to 1 ug underwent reverse transcription with random hexamers. TCRdb recomputed calls from the immunoSEQ multiplex PCR reads with MiXCR, one row per CDR3 protein. The sample includes 190,000 or so distinct CDR3 sequences, more than 85% of them seen just once. Sequences were obtained from CD4+ T cells from PBMCs. These receptors were taken from a human donor with multiple sclerosis.

The gene calls are TRBV5-1 and TRBJ1-3, with D hard to call. The germline V and J ends were trimmed by 0 bases and 0 bases, with 13 bases remaining between them. From germline, CDR1 is SGHRS and CDR2 YFSETQ. This CDR3 is built from 17 residues. CDR3 in amino acids: CASSLAENSHSGNTIYF. The CDR3 DNA sequence: TGCGCCAGCAGCTTGGCCGAGAACAGTCACTCTGGAAACACCATATATTTT.

The gene calls are TRBV20-1 and TRBJ1-5; D unresolved. Germline CDR1 DFQATT, CDR2 SNEGSKA (reference sequence). The CDR3 loop spans 13 amino acids. V lost 3 bases and J lost 3, with 9 bases in between. CDR3 DNA sequence: TGCAGTGCTAGTGGTCAGCCCAATCAGCCCCAGCATTTT. It encodes CSASGQPNQPQHF.

V is TRBV2 and J is TRBJ2-7; D gene ambiguous. CDR1 and CDR2 from the germline V gene are SNHLY and FYNNEI. This CDR3 has 12 residues. Trimming stripped 6 bases from V and 4 bases from J, with 10 bases between. The CDR3 sequence is CASSQTQYEQYV. The CDR3, as DNA: TGTGCCAGCAGCCAGACACAGTACGAGCAGTACGTC.

This sequence joins TRBV2 and TRBJ2-3; the D gene is possibly TRBD2 (6 bases). CDR3 length: 13 residues. Trimming removed 3 bases from V and 9 bases from J, with 13 bases in between. Germline-derived CDR1 and CDR2 are SNHLY and FYNNEI. The CDR3: CASSEVLEGTQYF. The CDR3 region has the DNA TGTGCCAGCAGTGAGGTGCTGGAGGGCACGCAGTATTTT. The full variable domain, its missing parts supplied by reference TRBV2 and TRBJ2-3, is EPEVTQTPSHQVTQMGQEVILRCVPISNHLYFYWYRQILGQKVEFLVSFYNNEISEKSEIFDDQFSVERPDGSNFTLKIRSTKLEDSAMYFCASSEVLEGTQYFGPGTRLTVL.

This rearrangement joins TRBV25-1 to TRBJ1-2, with D possibly being TRBD1 (6 bases). Germline V gives CDR1 MGHDK, CDR2 SYGVNS. Trimming left V 6 bases short and J 1 base short, with 9 bases between. The CDR3 has 13 residues. For the CDR3, the DNA is TGTGCCAGCAGACAGGGTGGTAACTATGGCTACACCTTC. Its translation: CASRQGGNYGYTF.

This sequence joins TRBV30 and TRBJ1-1, with 8 bases identical to TRBD1. The CDR3 is 15 amino acids. Germline values: CDR1 GTSNPN, CDR2 SVGIG (reference sequence). V gave up 3 bases and J gave up 1 base; unmatched junction bases: 7. CDR3 residues: CAWRAGGEGNTEAFF. CDR3 nucleotide sequence: TGTGCCTGGAGGGCAGGGGGCGAGGGGAACACTGAAGCTTTCTTT.

The chain carries TRBV12-3 or TRBV12-4 and TRBJ2-3, with unresolved D. The CDR3 is 15 residues long. Trimming removed 2 bases at V and 2 bases at J, with 11 bases between. The CDR3 is CASSLSGYSTDTQYF. CDR3 DNA: TGTGCCAGCAGTTTATCTGGTTACTCCACAGATACGCAGTATTTT.

This rearrangement joins TRBV20-1 to TRBJ2-1, with D perhaps TRBD2 (6 bases). Germline V gives CDR1 DFQATT, CDR2 SNEGSKA (reference sequence). V lost 0 bases and J 3 bases, leaving 12 bases between the germline ends. This CDR3 has 15 residues. The CDR3 reads CSARDRRDFYNEQFF. In nucleotides, the CDR3 is TGCAGTGCTAGAGACCGCCGGGACTTCTACAATGAGCAGTTCTTC.

J is TRBJ1-2 and V is TRBV20-1, with no clear D. Germline lookup yields CDR1 DFQATT and CDR2 SNEGSKA (reference sequence). V was trimmed by 0 bases and J by 7 bases, leaving 12 bases between them. The CDR3 loop spans 13 amino acids. The CDR3 loop is CSARDLGGAGYTF. CDR3 in DNA: TGCAGTGCTAGAGATCTCGGAGGAGCTGGCTACACCTTC.

The V gene is TRBV20-1, the J gene TRBJ1-2, with a weak D call TRBD1 (6 bases). Germline CDR1 and CDR2: DFQATT and SNEGSKA (reference sequence). The CDR3 length is 12 residues. V lost 3 bases and J lost 7, with 12 bases in between. The CDR3 region has the DNA TGCAGTGCTAGGCGGACAGTTTTTGGCTACACCTTC. Translation: CSARRTVFGYTF.

V usage is TRBV15 and J usage is TRBJ1-1; possibly TRBD1 for D (6 bases). V lost 4 bases and J 10 bases, leaving 13 bases between the germline ends. The CDR3 consists of 12 residues. CDR1 and CDR2 from the germline V gene are LNHNV and YYDKDF (reference sequence). The CDR3 spells CATSKQQGLAFF. The CDR3 coding sequence is TGTGCCACCAGCAAACAACAGGGTTTAGCTTTCTTT.

The rearrangement joins TRBV7-9 to TRBJ2-5; 11 bases are shared with TRBD2. J lost 5 bases, V lost 5 bases, and 7 bases had no gene match. The CDR3 totals 15 residues. Per the germline V gene, CDR1 is SEHNR and CDR2 is FQNEAQ (reference sequence). CDR3: CASSPPTSGGETQYF. CDR3 bases: TGTGCCAGCAGCCCACCCACTAGCGGGGGTGAGACCCAGTACTTC.

The chain has TRBV24-1 and TRBJ2-1; possible D gene TRBD1, 5 bases. V was clipped by 4 bases and J by 10 bases, with 16 bases between them. CDR1 is KGHDR and CDR2 is SFDVKD in the germline V gene. The CDR3 length is 14 residues. The CDR3 DNA reads as TGTGCCACCAGTGACCCTGGACAATCCGTAGAGCAGTTCTTC. It yields the protein CATSDPGQSVEQFF.

The chain uses TRBV3-1 and TRBJ2-5; 7 nucleotides line up with TRBD2. CDR3 length equals 15 residues. J was trimmed by 5 bases and V by 1 base; bases with no gene match: 7. Germline-derived CDR1 and CDR2 are LGHDT and YNNKEL (reference sequence). CDR3 nucleotide sequence: TGTGCCAGCAGCCAAGTCACGGGGGGTGGGGAGACCCAGTACTTC. Its protein is CASSQVTGGGETQYF.

This sequence joins TRBV9 and TRBJ1-1, with 10 nucleotides matching TRBD1. The germline V gene has CDR1 SGDLS and CDR2 YYNGEE. This CDR3 comprises 14 residues. V was pared by 0 bases and J by 8 bases, with 4 bases of the junction left unmatched. CDR3 protein: CASSVGGGQGEAFF. The CDR3, as DNA: TGTGCCAGCAGCGTAGGAGGGGGACAGGGGGAAGCTTTCTTT.

J is TRBJ1-6 and V is TRBV6-4, with D maybe TRBD1 (6 bases). CDR1 and CDR2 from the germline V gene are MRHNA and SNTAGT. This CDR3 comprises 13 residues. Trimming removed 6 bases from V and 10 bases from J, with 13 bases in between. In DNA form, the CDR3 reads TGTGCCAGCAGCCAGGGGAATGGATCACCCCTCCACTTT. Amino acids: CASSQGNGSPLHF.

This chain joins TRBV12-3 or TRBV12-4 and TRBJ2-3; D unclear. V gave up 7 bases and J gave up 2 bases, with 13 bases separating them. This CDR3 has 14 amino acids. The CDR3 region has the DNA TGTGCCAGCATTATGACACCTTCCACAGATACGCAGTATTTT. Residues: CASIMTPSTDTQYF.

The chain joins TRBV20-1 to TRBJ2-5; D is perhaps TRBD1 (6 bases). The germline CDR1 and CDR2 sequences are DFQATT and SNEGSKA (reference sequence). CDR3 length: 13 residues. V was trimmed by 4 bases and J by 2 bases, leaving 11 bases between them. The CDR3 DNA reads as TGCAGTGCTAACCCGGACAGACAAGAGACCCAGTACTTC. This codes for CSANPDRQETQYF.

The chain uses TRBV19 and TRBJ1-1; D not resolved. V was pared by 0 bases and J by 8 bases, with 10 bases between. This CDR3 has 13 residues. Germline V gene lookup returns CDR1 LNHDA and CDR2 SQIVND (reference sequence). CDR3 DNA sequence: TGTGCCAGTAGTATAGATCTCCTGGGAGAAGCTTTCTTT. It is translated as CASSIDLLGEAFF.

The chain links TRBV20-1 to TRBJ2-3; D unresolved. This CDR3 has 13 amino acids. V was clipped by 5 bases and J by 2 bases, with 11 bases between them. Germline CDR1 is DFQATT and CDR2 is SNEGSKA (reference sequence). The CDR3 sequence is CSAEVGYTDTQYF. The CDR3 coding sequence is TGCAGTGCTGAGGTGGGATACACAGATACGCAGTATTTT.

This clonotype was seen once. This chain connects TRBV29-1 to TRBJ1-2, with D possibly matching TRBD1 (6 bases). V shed 7 bases and J shed 8 bases, with 17 bases lying between them. The CDR3 is 12 residues long. Germline V gives CDR1 SQVTM, CDR2 ANQGSEA. DNA of the CDR3: TGCAGCGGTGGAGGGGGAGTGGAGGGCTACACCTTC. Translation gives CSGGGGVEGYTF.

This clonotype was counted a few times. The rearrangement links TRBV3-1 to TRBJ2-3, with D uncertain. Trimming removed 3 bases from V and 1 base from J, with 5 bases in between. The CDR3 totals 13 residues. In germline, CDR1 is LGHDT, CDR2 YNNKEL (reference sequence). The CDR3 nucleotides read TGTGCCAGCAGCCACCGGGGCACAGATACGCAGTATTTT. It translates to CASSHRGTDTQYF.

V and J are TRBV3-1 and TRBJ2-3; D perhaps matches TRBD2 (7 bases). CDR1 and CDR2 from the germline V gene are LGHDT and YNNKEL (reference sequence). Between the trimmed V and J ends, which lost 4 bases and 4 bases, there was a span of 15 bases. The CDR3 has 15 amino acids. CDR3 sequence (DNA): TGTGCCAGCAGCCGTATGGCGGGGGCGGCAGATACGCAGTATTTT. Its translation: CASSRMAGAADTQYF.

J is TRBJ2-4 and V is TRBV4-2; weak D call: TRBD1 (5 bases). With 9 bases removed from V and 0 bases from J, the gap between germline ends came to 15 bases. This CDR3 contains 15 residues. Germline-derived CDR1 and CDR2 are LGHNA and YNFKEQ. CDR3 region: CASGQVVLAKNIQYF. CDR3 DNA: TGTGCCAGTGGACAAGTGGTCTTAGCCAAAAACATTCAGTACTTC.